Reported below is one T cell receptor (beta chain). No antigen is known for it. CDR1 is MGHDK, CDR2 SYGVNS, per germline. The germline V and J ends were trimmed by 7 bases and 6 bases, with 16 bases remaining between them. The CDR3 runs 14 residues. This entry is derived from a study of cytomegalovirus exposure and HLA in healthy donors. General study points: Under in vitro conditions, three CMV-associated chains were confirmed as specific for CMV antigens.

Clones were sequenced by immunoSEQ multiplex PCR, and TCRdb holds only the in-frame ones, with some missing. The sample consists of about 160,000 clones, 70% to 90% of them appearing once. J is TRBJ2-1 and V is TRBV25-1; possibly TRBD1 for D (5 bases). Sequenced material: PBMCs. The receptor was isolated from a woman aged 25 to 45 in good health and CMV-seronegative. Here the CDR3 reads CASKGQGTGNEQFF. In nucleotides, the CDR3 is TGTGCCAGCAAAGGGCAGGGAACAGGCAATGAGCAGTTCTTC.